The present TCR beta chain was sequenced within a study of shared clonotypes between healthy human individuals. Germline loops: CDR1 ENHRY, CDR2 SYGVKD. The CDR3 has 14 amino acids. V lost 2 bases and J 5 bases, leaving 9 bases between the germline ends. Assay: immunoSEQ multiplex PCR; the TCRdb copy retains only in-frame clones and omits some. This table holds about 510,000 clones, 96% found once. Sequenced material: naive CD4+ T cells sorted from blood. Subset of the sample: CD45RA+ positively selected. The V call is TRBV10-3, the J call TRBJ1-4; tentatively, D is TRBD1 (6 bases). The TCR was taken from a woman in her twenties or thirties in good health. The CDR3 spells CAISEQGLNEKLFF. The CDR3 DNA reads TGTGCCATCAGTGAGCAGGGGTTGAATGAAAAACTGTTTTTT.